The 5 T cell receptor beta chains presented below share a single source sample, sequenced in a study of blood T cell repertoires in COVID-19. Profiled with immunoSEQ multiplex PCR; TCRdb holds only in-frame clones, not every one. The sample yields some 460,000 clones, around 89% seen once. The sequenced material came from peripheral blood. These receptors all stem from a woman aged 25 to 45 with acute or convalescent COVID-19.

V usage is TRBV2 and J usage is TRBJ1-4, with TRBD1 matching 8 bases. J was trimmed by 0 bases and V by 5 bases; bases with no gene match: 8. Germline CDR1 SNHLY, CDR2 FYNNEI. The CDR3 extends over 17 amino acids. CDR3 sequence reads: CASSSGQGGSTNEKLFF. The CDR3 DNA sequence: TGTGCCAGCAGTTCCGGACAGGGAGGGTCAACTAATGAAAAACTGTTTTTT. The whole variable domain, remainder taken from reference TRBV2 and TRBJ1-4, is EPEVTQTPSHQVTQMGQEVILRCVPISNHLYFYWYRQILGQKVEFLVSFYNNEISEKSEIFDDQFSVERPDGSNFTLKIRSTKLEDSAMYFCASSSGQGGSTNEKLFFGSGTQLSVL.

This clone is a singleton in its sample. The chain has TRBV5-4 and TRBJ2-1; a possible D gene is TRBD2 (5 bases). Germline V gives CDR1 SGHNT, CDR2 YYREEE (reference sequence). CDR3 size: 14 residues. V dropped 0 bases and J dropped 10 bases, with 14 bases sitting between them. The CDR3 is CASSLEISGSEQFF. The CDR3 nucleotides read TGTGCCAGCAGCTTGGAGATCTCGGGGAGCGAGCAGTTCTTC. Using reference TRBV5-4 and TRBJ2-1 for the parts outside the CDR3, the full variable domain is ETGVTQSPTHLIKTRGQQVTLRCSSQSGHNTVSWYQQALGQGPQFIFQYYREEENGRGNFPPRFSGLQFPNYSSELNVNALELDDSALYLCASSLEISGSEQFFGPGTRLTVL.

This chain uses TRBV13 with TRBJ2-5; 7 positions agree with TRBD2. Germline-derived CDR1 and CDR2 are PRHDT and FYEKMQ (reference sequence). This CDR3 comprises 23 residues. The junction had 36 bases not matched to a gene; V was cut back by 5 bases and J by 6 bases. The DNA for the CDR3 is TGTGCCAGCAGCCTTTCTCGGGACTCCCCCAGGTTTGGCATCGGGACTAAGTTGAAGACCCAGTACTTC. Protein: CASSLSRDSPRFGIGTKLKTQYF. The complete variable domain, with remaining parts taken from reference TRBV13 and TRBJ2-5, reads AAGVIQSPRHLIKEKRETATLKCYPIPRHDTVYWYQQGPGQDPQFLISFYEKMQSDKGSIPDRFSAQQFSDYHSELNMSSLELGDSALYFCASSLSRDSPRFGIGTKLKTQYFGPGTRLLVL.

This rearrangement joins TRBV18 to TRBJ2-3; the match to TRBD2 covers 13 bases. J was trimmed by 2 bases and V by 0 bases; bases with no gene match: 2. Germline V gene data show CDR1 as KGHSH and CDR2 as LQKENI. The CDR3 is made up of 17 amino acids. The CDR3 is CASSPPGLAGYTDTQYF. The CDR3 bases are TGTGCCAGCTCACCACCGGGACTAGCGGGGTACACAGATACGCAGTATTTT.

In DNA, the CDR3 is TGTGCCAGTAGTAGCTCTCCCGGGGGGGCGAGTGAGCAGTACTTC. It yields the protein CASSSSPGGASEQYF. This chain uses TRBV19 with TRBJ2-7; 8 bases are shared with TRBD2. Per germline, CDR1 LNHDA and CDR2 SQIVND (reference sequence). The junction had 12 bases not matched to a gene; V was cut back by 4 bases and J by 7 bases. This CDR3 is built from 15 residues.